The 20 T cell receptor beta chains reported below all come from one sample, sequenced in a study of T cells in localized non-small cell lung cancer. Profiled with immunoSEQ multiplex PCR; TCRdb holds only in-frame clones, not every one. The data hold tens of thousands of clones, with approximately 90% observed a single time. The sequencing used peripheral blood, collected before any cancer treatment. The receptors shown here come from a female donor over 55 with stage I lung adenocarcinoma.

This chain links TRBV7-9 with TRBJ2-7; D might be TRBD1 (5 bases). V was pared by 5 bases and J by 4 bases, with 18 bases between. The V gene's germline CDR1 is SEHNR and CDR2 FQNEAQ (reference sequence). This CDR3 comprises 15 residues. Here the CDR3 DNA reads TGTGCCAGCAGCCCCTTTGTGGGGCCTCGATACGAGCAGTACTTC. It encodes CASSPFVGPRYEQYF.

This rearrangement joins TRBV13 to TRBJ2-7, with D possibly being TRBD1 or TRBD2 (6 bases each). This CDR3 is 13 amino acids long. The germline V and J ends were trimmed by 1 base and 7 bases, with 11 bases remaining between them. Germline-derived CDR1 and CDR2 are PRHDT and FYEKMQ (reference sequence). CDR3 coding DNA: TGTGCCAGCAGCTTAGTGGGGGGCGGGGAGCAGTACTTC. It codes for CASSLVGGGEQYF.

V and J are TRBV19 and TRBJ1-4; 10 nucleotides match TRBD1. The V and J ends lost 6 bases and 0 bases, in that order; junction bases with no gene match: 13. Germline CDR1 reads LNHDA; CDR2 reads SQIVND (reference sequence). This CDR3 has 19 residues. The CDR3 loop reads CASRTMDRGLIATNEKLFF. The CDR3 DNA reads TGTGCCAGTAGGACTATGGACAGGGGGTTAATCGCAACTAATGAAAAACTGTTTTTT.

This clone was detected only once. This rearrangement joins TRBV11-1 to TRBJ1-4; the match to TRBD1 covers 10 bases. The CDR3 covers 15 residues. The V gene end was trimmed by 6 bases and the J gene end by 8 bases; junction bases not matched to a gene: 9. CDR1 and CDR2 (germline): SGHAT, FQDESV (reference sequence). The CDR3 is CASRSYGTGDEKLFF. Written as DNA, the CDR3 is TGTGCCAGCAGGTCGTACGGGACAGGGGACGAAAAACTGTTTTTT.

J is TRBJ2-5 and V is TRBV7-2; D ambiguous. The CDR3 is 11 amino acids. Germline V gene sequence: CDR1 SGHTA, CDR2 FQGNSA. Trimming stripped 1 base from V and 9 bases from J, with 6 bases between. CDR3 region: CASSLEFAQYF. Here the CDR3 DNA reads TGTGCCAGCAGCTTAGAATTTGCCCAGTACTTC.

This chain uses TRBV19 with TRBJ1-3; D not resolved. Germline CDR1 and CDR2: LNHDA and SQIVND (reference sequence). V was trimmed by 3 bases and J by 2 bases, leaving 14 bases between them. CDR3 size: 16 residues. CDR3 protein: CASSIVAREAGNTIYF. In nucleotides, the CDR3 is TGTGCCAGTAGTATCGTAGCGAGGGAGGCTGGAAACACCATATATTTT.

The rearrangement joins TRBV5-1 to TRBJ1-2; weak D call: TRBD1 (5 bases). The CDR3 has 15 residues. Trimming pared 0 bases from V and 8 bases from J, leaving 17 bases between. The V gene's germline CDR1 is SGHRS and CDR2 YFSETQ. CDR3 protein: CASSLEGWAGMGYTF. In nucleotides, the CDR3 is TGCGCCAGCAGCTTGGAGGGCTGGGCAGGGATGGGCTACACCTTC.

The rearrangement joins TRBV19 to TRBJ1-3, with a weak D call TRBD1 (6 bases). CDR3 length: 14 residues. CDR1 LNHDA and CDR2 SQIVND come from the germline V gene (reference sequence). Trimming pared 6 bases from V and 2 bases from J, leaving 11 bases between. The CDR3 DNA reads as TGTGCCAGTAGGCTACAGGGACCTGGAAACACCATATATTTT. Its translation: CASRLQGPGNTIYF.

The chain is built from TRBV5-1 and TRBJ2-2, with D possibly being TRBD1 (7 bases). The germline CDR1 and CDR2 sequences are SGHRS and YFSETQ. The CDR3 covers 16 residues. V was shortened by 4 bases and J by 5 bases, with 18 bases between the two germline ends. This CDR3 reads CASSIREIQGTGELFF. The CDR3 DNA sequence: TGCGCCAGCAGCATCCGGGAGATACAGGGGACCGGGGAGCTGTTTTTT.

The V gene is TRBV19, the J gene TRBJ1-1; D is uncertain. Between the trimmed V and J ends, which lost 2 bases and 1 base, there was a span of 8 bases. From germline, CDR1 is LNHDA and CDR2 SQIVND (reference sequence). The CDR3 has 14 amino acids. The CDR3 coding sequence is TGTGCCAGTAGTATATGGCAGGCGAACACTGAAGCTTTCTTT. Protein product: CASSIWQANTEAFF.

The chain combines TRBV9 with TRBJ2-2; no clear D. Germline V gives CDR1 SGDLS, CDR2 YYNGEE. This CDR3 comprises 12 residues. V lost 1 base and J 5 bases, leaving 3 bases between the germline ends. The CDR3 region has the DNA TGTGCCAGCAGCGTACTTACCGGGGAGCTGTTTTTT. Translated: CASSVLTGELFF.

V is TRBV15 and J is TRBJ1-1, with D perhaps matching TRBD1 (5 bases). V was cut by 5 bases and J by 3 bases, with 19 bases left in between. The CDR3 is 16 amino acids. Germline V lookup: CDR1 LNHNV, CDR2 YYDKDF (reference sequence). The CDR3 loop is CATSAHLQVEDTEAFF. In DNA, the CDR3 is TGTGCCACCAGCGCGCACCTACAGGTTGAGGACACTGAAGCTTTCTTT. Using reference TRBV15 and TRBJ1-1 for the parts outside the CDR3, the full variable domain is DAMVIQNPRYQVTQFGKPVTLSCSQTLNHNVMYWYQQKSSQAPKLLFHYYDKDFNNEADTPDNFQSRRPNTSFCFLDIRSPGLGDTAMYLCATSAHLQVEDTEAFFGQGTRLTVV.

The gene calls are TRBV4-1 and TRBJ2-5; no firm D call. V was trimmed by 7 bases and J by 2 bases, leaving 8 bases between them. The CDR3 runs to 12 residues. From germline, CDR1 is MGHRA and CDR2 YSYEKL. The CDR3: CASKSNQETQYF. The DNA for the CDR3 is TGCGCCAGCAAATCAAATCAAGAGACCCAGTACTTC.

The table lists this clone with a count of one. V and J are TRBV7-2 and TRBJ1-4, with 8 bases matching TRBD1. Germline V CDR1 and CDR2: SGHTA, FQGNSA. The CDR3 extends over 15 amino acids. J lost 3 bases, V lost 5 bases, and 5 bases had no gene match. The CDR3: CASSPYRGANEKLFF. Here the CDR3 DNA reads TGTGCCAGCAGCCCGTACAGGGGGGCTAATGAAAAACTGTTTTTT. Drawing the rest from reference TRBV7-2 and TRBJ1-4, the complete variable domain is GAGVSQSPSNKVTEKGKDVELRCDPISGHTALYWYRQSLGQGLEFLIYFQGNSAPDKSGLPSDRFSAERTGGSVSTLTIQRTQQEDSAVYLCASSPYRGANEKLFFGSGTQLSVL.

The V and J genes are TRBV4-1 and TRBJ1-1, with no clear D. Germline assignment: CDR1 MGHRA and CDR2 YSYEKL. V gave up 0 bases and J gave up 1 base, with 15 bases separating them. The length of the CDR3 is 17 residues. The CDR3, as DNA: TGCGCCAGCAGCCAAGATCGTGGTCGCGGCCCGAACACTGAAGCTTTCTTT. This sequence encodes CASSQDRGRGPNTEAFF.

The chain links TRBV7-2 to TRBJ1-2; 10 bases are a match to TRBD1. Losses at the gene ends were 1 base for V and 2 bases for J; bases not matched to a gene: 10. In germline, CDR1 is SGHTA, CDR2 FQGNSA. The CDR3 sequence is 18 residues long. The CDR3, as DNA: TGTGCCAGCAGCTTAGGAGAGGGACAGGGGATGTGGAACTATGGCTACACCTTC. Translating it yields CASSLGEGQGMWNYGYTF. The whole variable domain, filled in from reference TRBV7-2 and TRBJ1-2, reads GAGVSQSPSNKVTEKGKDVELRCDPISGHTALYWYRQSLGQGLEFLIYFQGNSAPDKSGLPSDRFSAERTGGSVSTLTIQRTQQEDSAVYLCASSLGEGQGMWNYGYTFGSGTRLTVV.

The V call is TRBV7-2, the J call TRBJ2-7, with TRBD1 matching over 9 bases. The V gene end was trimmed by 2 bases and the J gene end by 6 bases; junction bases not matched to a gene: 8. The CDR3 extends over 15 amino acids. Germline CDR1 reads SGHTA; CDR2 reads FQGNSA. DNA for the CDR3: TGTGCCAGCAGCTTATCCGGGGACAGGGTTCGCGAGCAGTACTTC. Translated: CASSLSGDRVREQYF.

This chain's CDR3 is CATSSPGQGGPKQYF. In nucleotides, the CDR3 is TGTGCCACCAGCAGCCCGGGACAGGGTGGTCCTAAGCAGTACTTC. This chain connects TRBV15 to TRBJ2-7, with 9 bases aligning to TRBD1. CDR3 length: 15 residues. Germline CDR1 and CDR2: LNHNV and YYDKDF (reference sequence). After removal of 3 bases from V and 8 bases from J, the junction contained 11 bases not matched to a gene.

V is TRBV7-9 and J is TRBJ2-3, with 8 bases matching TRBD2. Germline V gives CDR1 SEHNR, CDR2 FQNEAQ (reference sequence). Trimming removed 1 base from V and 6 bases from J; junction bases left unmatched: 9. This CDR3 region has 16 residues. The CDR3, as DNA: TGTGCCAGCAGCTTAGTGGCTAGCGGGTACAGGGATACGCAGTATTTT. This translates into CASSLVASGYRDTQYF.

V gene TRBV25-1 combines with J gene TRBJ2-1, with TRBD1 identical over 9 bases. Germline V gives CDR1 MGHDK, CDR2 SYGVNS. CDR3 size: 15 residues. Written as DNA, the CDR3 is TGTGCTGTTTACCCTGGGACAGGGAGAGGGAATGAGCAGTTCTTC. Amino acid sequence: CAVYPGTGRGNEQFF.